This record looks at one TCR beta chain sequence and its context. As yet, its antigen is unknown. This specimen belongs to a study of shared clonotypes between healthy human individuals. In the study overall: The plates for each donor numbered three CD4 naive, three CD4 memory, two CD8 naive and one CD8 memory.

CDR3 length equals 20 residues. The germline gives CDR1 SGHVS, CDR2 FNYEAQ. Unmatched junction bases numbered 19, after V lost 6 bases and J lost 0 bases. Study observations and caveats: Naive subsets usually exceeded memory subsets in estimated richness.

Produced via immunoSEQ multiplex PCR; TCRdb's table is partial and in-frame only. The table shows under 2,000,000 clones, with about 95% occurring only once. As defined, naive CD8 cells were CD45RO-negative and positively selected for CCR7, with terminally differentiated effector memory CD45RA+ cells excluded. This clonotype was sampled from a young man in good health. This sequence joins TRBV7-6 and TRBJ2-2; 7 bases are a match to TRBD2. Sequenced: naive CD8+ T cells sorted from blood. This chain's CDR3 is CASRGPAPAGGNPNTGELFF. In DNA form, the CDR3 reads TGTGCCAGCAGGGGGCCGGCCCCGGCCGGGGGGAATCCGAACACCGGGGAGCTGTTTTTT. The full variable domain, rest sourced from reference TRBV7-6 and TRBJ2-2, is GAGVSQSPRYKVTKRGQDVALRCDPISGHVSLYWYRQALGQGPEFLTYFNYEAQQDKSGLPNDRFSAERPEGSISTLTIQRTEQRDSAMYRCASRGPAPAGGNPNTGELFFGEGSRLTVL.